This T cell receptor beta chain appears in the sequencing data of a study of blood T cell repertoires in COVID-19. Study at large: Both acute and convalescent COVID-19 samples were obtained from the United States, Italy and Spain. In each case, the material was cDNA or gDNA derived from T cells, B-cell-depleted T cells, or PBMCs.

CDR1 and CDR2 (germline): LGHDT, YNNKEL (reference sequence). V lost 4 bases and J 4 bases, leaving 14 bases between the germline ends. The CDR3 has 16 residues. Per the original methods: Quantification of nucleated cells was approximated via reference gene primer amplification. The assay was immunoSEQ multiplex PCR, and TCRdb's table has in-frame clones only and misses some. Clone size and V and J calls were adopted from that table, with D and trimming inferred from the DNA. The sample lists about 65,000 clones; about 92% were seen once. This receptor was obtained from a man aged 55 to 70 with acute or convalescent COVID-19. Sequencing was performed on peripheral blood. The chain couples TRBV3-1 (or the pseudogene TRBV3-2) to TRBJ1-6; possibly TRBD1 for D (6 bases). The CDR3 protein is CASSPRGGSYNSPLHF. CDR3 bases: TGTGCCAGCAGCCCCCGGGGGGGCTCGTATAATTCACCCCTCCACTTT.